The next 23 T cell receptor beta chains were all read from a single sample in a study of blood T cell repertoires in COVID-19. Only in-frame clones appear in the TCRdb table, and some are missing; sequencing was by immunoSEQ multiplex PCR. The data hold under 450,000 clones, with over 65% observed a single time. Specimen: peripheral blood. The receptor set was obtained from a human donor with acute or convalescent COVID-19. The donor label of this sample is uncertain.

This clone was counted at least ten times. Other nucleotide sequences from this sample produce the same CDR3. V gene TRBV7-9 combines with J gene TRBJ1-2; 7 bases line up with TRBD1. The CDR3 runs 13 residues. J was trimmed by 3 bases and V by 3 bases; bases with no gene match: 1. In germline, CDR1 is SEHNR, CDR2 FQNEAQ (reference sequence). This CDR3 reads CASSFDRDYGYTF. Here the CDR3 DNA reads TGTGCCAGCAGCTTCGACAGGGACTATGGCTACACCTTC.

This chain uses TRBV7-7 with TRBJ2-1; D call uncertain. The CDR3 has 14 amino acids. Germline V CDR1 and CDR2: SSHAT, FNYEAQ (reference sequence). The ends were cut back, 5 bases at V and 7 bases at J, with 15 bases in the middle. The CDR3 DNA is TGTGCCAGCAGCGCGGTCCTTAGGTTGAATGAGCAGTTCTTC. Translation: CASSAVLRLNEQFF.

This chain links TRBV19 with TRBJ2-7; D possibly corresponds to TRBD1 (5 bases). Per the germline V gene, CDR1 is LNHDA and CDR2 is SQIVND (reference sequence). This CDR3 is 14 amino acids long. V was clipped by 3 bases and J by 3 bases, with 12 bases between them. The CDR3 region has the DNA TGTGCCAGTAGTATTAATTGGGGCTTCTACGAGCAGTACTTC. Translation gives CASSINWGFYEQYF.

The chain links TRBV30 to TRBJ2-7; weak D call: TRBD2 (5 bases). Germline loops: CDR1 GTSNPN, CDR2 SVGIG (reference sequence). The CDR3 runs 11 residues. V was shortened by 3 bases and J by 5 bases, with 8 bases between the two germline ends. This chain's CDR3 is CAWSPGDEQYF. In DNA form, the CDR3 reads TGTGCCTGGAGCCCCGGGGACGAGCAGTACTTC.

The chain is built from TRBV2 and TRBJ2-2, with D unclear. The CDR3 runs to 14 residues. Trimming took off 7 bases at V and 1 base at J, with 10 bases between the two ends. Per germline, CDR1 SNHLY and CDR2 FYNNEI. DNA for the CDR3: TGTGCCAGCAAGTATAACGGGAACACCGGGGAGCTGTTTTTT. Translation gives CASKYNGNTGELFF.

The chain joins TRBV6-5 to TRBJ2-3; 10 bases are shared with TRBD2. The CDR3 runs to 15 residues. In germline, CDR1 is MNHEY, CDR2 SVGAGI. The V and J ends lost 3 bases and 6 bases, in that order; junction bases with no gene match: 6. CDR3 nucleotide sequence: TGTGCCAGCAGTTATTTGCGTAGCGGGAGGGATACGCAGTATTTT. Translated, it gives CASSYLRSGRDTQYF.

This chain joins TRBV14 and TRBJ1-6, with D unclear. Per germline, CDR1 SGHDN and CDR2 FVKESK. Trimming stripped 1 base from V and 11 bases from J, with 9 bases between. CDR3 length: 13 amino acids. The DNA for the CDR3 is TGTGCCAGCAGCCAAGTCGGCAGGACACCCCTCCACTTT. Translation: CASSQVGRTPLHF.

The gene calls are TRBV27 and TRBJ2-2, with D possibly being TRBD1 (6 bases). The germline gives CDR1 MNHEY, CDR2 SMNVEV (reference sequence). Trimming left V 2 bases short and J 7 bases short, with 11 bases between. This CDR3 has 14 residues. The CDR3 DNA sequence: TGTGCCAGCAGTTTAGCAGCAGGGGTCGGGGAGCTGTTTTTT. It translates to CASSLAAGVGELFF.

The genes are TRBV2 and TRBJ2-7; 12 bases match TRBD2. With V trimmed by 4 bases and J by 7 bases, 5 bases remained unmatched. Germline loops: CDR1 SNHLY, CDR2 FYNNEI. The CDR3 extends over 14 amino acids. The CDR3 here is CASSGLAGAGEQYF. The CDR3 DNA follows: TGTGCCAGCAGTGGACTAGCGGGAGCTGGGGAGCAGTACTTC.

This clone has ten or more counts. The chain couples TRBV5-6 to TRBJ1-6; tentatively, D is TRBD1 (6 bases). Germline CDR1 SGHDT, CDR2 YYEEEE. Trimming took off 4 bases at V and 10 bases at J, with 15 bases between the two ends. The CDR3 loop spans 14 amino acids. Written as DNA, the CDR3 is TGTGCCAGCAGCCAAGGGGGTCTAGGATCACCCCTCCACTTT. Its protein is CASSQGGLGSPLHF. Supplemented by reference TRBV5-6 and TRBJ1-6, the full variable domain reads DAGVTQSPTHLIKTRGQQVTLRCSPKSGHDTVSWYQQALGQGPQFIFQYYEEEERQRGNFPDRFSGHQFPNYSSELNVNALLLGDSALYLCASSQGGLGSPLHFGNGTRLTVT.

The chain joins TRBV11-2 to TRBJ2-4; TRBD1 matches at 8 bases. V trimming: 0 bases; J trimming: 6 bases; junction bases outside the gene matches: 7. The germline V gene encodes CDR1 SGHAT and CDR2 FQNNGV. The CDR3 runs to 16 residues. CDR3 sequence reads: CASSLDLDRAGNIQYF. For the CDR3, the DNA is TGTGCCAGCAGCTTAGATCTGGACAGGGCGGGAAACATTCAGTACTTC.

The genes are TRBV2 and TRBJ1-4; D may be TRBD1 (5 bases). Between the trimmed V and J ends, which lost 6 bases and 8 bases, there was a span of 19 bases. The CDR3 sequence is 15 residues long. Germline V gene lookup returns CDR1 SNHLY and CDR2 FYNNEI. The CDR3 spells CASSIERRRGEKLFF. CDR3 nucleotide sequence: TGTGCCAGCAGCATCGAAAGGCGGCGGGGGGAAAAACTGTTTTTT.

The chain uses TRBV4-1 and TRBJ1-5, with 7 bases aligning to TRBD1. CDR3 size: 16 residues. CDR1 and CDR2 from the germline V gene are MGHRA and YSYEKL. V lost 4 bases, J lost 1 base, and 7 bases stayed unmatched. CDR3 region: CASSLARDRSNQPQHF. The DNA of the CDR3 is TGCGCCAGCAGCCTAGCTCGGGACAGAAGCAATCAGCCCCAGCATTTT.

The chain employs TRBV15 and TRBJ1-1; D gene unclear. This CDR3 has 12 residues. Trimming pared 1 base from V and 7 bases from J, leaving 7 bases between. Per the germline V gene, CDR1 is LNHNV and CDR2 is YYDKDF (reference sequence). DNA of the CDR3: TGTGCCACCAGCAGAGTCGGAGATGAAGCTTTCTTT. Translated, it gives CATSRVGDEAFF.

The chain has TRBV19 and TRBJ2-2; D perhaps matches TRBD1 (6 bases). The CDR3 loop spans 14 amino acids. V lost 5 bases and J 1 base, leaving 8 bases between the germline ends. Germline CDR1 reads LNHDA; CDR2 reads SQIVND (reference sequence). CDR3 loop: CASSPGQNTGELFF. Written as DNA, the CDR3 is TGTGCCAGTAGTCCGGGACAGAACACCGGGGAGCTGTTTTTT.

This clone showed up just a few times. Different DNA sequences within this sample yield the same CDR3. This chain joins TRBV6-1 and TRBJ1-4, with 8 bases identical to TRBD1. CDR3 length equals 17 residues. Germline V gives CDR1 MNHNS, CDR2 SASEGT. V shed 2 bases and J 0 bases; nucleotides not matched to a gene: 5. In nucleotides, the CDR3 is TGTGCCAGCAGTGAACCGGGGACAGGTGCAACTAATGAAAAACTGTTTTTT. This gives the protein CASSEPGTGATNEKLFF.

The V and J genes are TRBV6-5 and TRBJ1-1; D is possibly TRBD1 (6 bases). The CDR3 consists of 16 residues. Germline CDR1 is MNHEY and CDR2 is SVGAGI. With 4 bases removed from V and 6 bases from J, the gap between germline ends came to 21 bases. CDR3: CASSFGQHRIKAEAFF. The CDR3 DNA reads TGTGCCAGCAGTTTCGGACAGCACCGGATAAAGGCTGAAGCTTTCTTT.

The rearrangement links TRBV6-1 to TRBJ1-2, with D possibly matching TRBD1 (6 bases). CDR3 length: 16 amino acids. V lost 0 bases to trimming and J lost 5 bases, with 16 bases between them. Germline CDR1 and CDR2: MNHNS and SASEGT. CDR3 loop: CASSEALGHSGYGYTF. CDR3 bases: TGTGCCAGCAGTGAAGCCCTGGGACACTCGGGGTATGGCTACACCTTC.

This clone was counted a few times. The chain is built from TRBV7-9 and TRBJ1-2; no clear D. The CDR3 is made up of 15 amino acids. Germline lookup yields CDR1 SEHNR and CDR2 FQNEAQ (reference sequence). V lost 2 bases and J lost 8, with 18 bases in between. The CDR3 loop is CASSLSLAGVGGYTF. The CDR3 nucleotides are TGTGCCAGCAGCTTATCGCTGGCCGGCGTCGGGGGCTACACCTTC.

The rearrangement links TRBV6-6 to TRBJ2-1; 13 bases match TRBD2. CDR1 and CDR2 from the germline V gene are MNHNY and SVGAGI (reference sequence). The ends lost 5 bases at V and 3 bases at J; junction bases unmatched: 4. The CDR3 contains 16 residues. The CDR3: CASSMGLAGNYNEQFF. CDR3 nucleotide sequence: TGTGCCAGCAGTATGGGACTAGCGGGGAACTACAATGAGCAGTTCTTC.

CDR3 amino acids: CASSQDGDRGNSPLHF. CDR3 nucleotide sequence: TGTGCCAGCAGCCAAGACGGGGACAGGGGTAATTCACCCCTCCACTTT. The rearrangement links TRBV4-2 to TRBJ1-6; 10 bases agree with TRBD1. The CDR3 consists of 16 residues. In germline, CDR1 is LGHNA, CDR2 YNFKEQ. Losses at the gene ends were 0 bases for V and 6 bases for J; bases not matched to a gene: 2.

This chain connects TRBV28 to TRBJ2-1; tentatively, D is TRBD2 (7 bases). Trimming removed 6 bases from V and 6 bases from J, with 15 bases in between. Germline V CDR1 and CDR2: MDHEN, SYDVKM. The CDR3 is made up of 14 amino acids. Here the CDR3 reads CASRWGGAGNEQFF. The CDR3, as DNA: TGTGCCAGCAGATGGGGGGGGGCAGGCAATGAGCAGTTCTTC.

The chain employs TRBV20-1 and TRBJ1-5; maybe TRBD1 (6 bases). The CDR3 is 14 residues long. Trimming removed 3 bases from V and 2 bases from J, with 11 bases in between. CDR1 is DFQATT and CDR2 is SNEGSKA in the germline V gene (reference sequence). The CDR3 coding sequence is TGCAGTGCTAGTGAGGGGGGGGGCAATCAGCCCCAGCATTTT. Its translation is CSASEGGGNQPQHF.